The 14 T cell receptor beta chains in this list originate from one sample, sequenced in a study of OX40 agonist ivuxolimab in advanced cancers. Profiled with immunoSEQ multiplex PCR; TCRdb holds only in-frame clones, not every one. The repertoire holds under 100,000 clones, with roughly 90% as singletons. The sample here was CD4+ or CD8+ T cells sorted from blood, taken in a trial of the OX40 agonist ivuxolimab. These receptors all come from an adult with an advanced solid tumor such as melanoma, head and neck, liver or kidney cancer.

The chain joins TRBV9 to TRBJ2-1; D is possibly TRBD2 (6 bases). The V end was cut by 4 bases, the J end by 0 bases, with 17 bases between. This CDR3 is 17 amino acids long. CDR1 SGDLS and CDR2 YYNGEE come from the germline V gene. CDR3 in DNA: TGTGCCAGCAGCCACCACATCGCCGGGAGCTCCTACAATGAGCAGTTCTTC. Translation: CASSHHIAGSSYNEQFF.

The rearrangement uses TRBV11-2 and TRBJ2-7; the match to TRBD2 covers 13 bases. This CDR3 comprises 15 residues. J was trimmed by 4 bases and V by 6 bases; bases with no gene match: 6. Germline loops: CDR1 SGHAT, CDR2 FQNNGV. The CDR3 is CASSRLAGGKYEQYF. The CDR3, as DNA: TGTGCCAGCAGTCGACTAGCGGGAGGAAAGTACGAGCAGTACTTC.

CDR3 coding DNA: TGCAGCGTTGAGCGGACTGTGGGGGAGCAGTACTTC. It specifies CSVERTVGEQYF. This chain connects TRBV29-1 to TRBJ2-7; D possibly corresponds to TRBD2 (5 bases). Trimming took off 3 bases at V and 7 bases at J, with 13 bases between the two ends. From germline, CDR1 is SQVTM and CDR2 ANQGSEA. The CDR3 contains 12 residues.

This rearrangement joins TRBV18 to TRBJ1-2; no reliable D call. V was trimmed by 0 bases and J by 4 bases, leaving 9 bases between them. The CDR3 consists of 14 residues. The germline CDR1 and CDR2 sequences are KGHSH and LQKENI. This CDR3 reads CASSPPNFAYGYTF. The DNA of the CDR3 is TGTGCCAGCTCACCACCGAACTTTGCCTATGGCTACACCTTC.

The chain carries TRBV27 and TRBJ2-7, with 9 positions matching TRBD1. Germline V CDR1 and CDR2: MNHEY, SMNVEV (reference sequence). V trimming: 6 bases; J trimming: 3 bases; junction bases outside the gene matches: 12. This CDR3 has 16 residues. DNA for the CDR3: TGTGCCAGCAGCCCTACCTTTGGGACAGGGATCTACGAGCAGTACTTC. Its translation is CASSPTFGTGIYEQYF.

Concerning this clone: Within the sample, other DNA sequences also encode this same CDR3. The chain employs TRBV6-4 and TRBJ2-2; the match to TRBD1 covers 9 bases. CDR1 is MRHNA and CDR2 is SNTAGT in the germline V gene. Trimming at V came to 6 bases and at J to 7 bases, leaving 3 bases not matched to a gene. The CDR3 contains 13 residues. The CDR3 spells CASSGQGSGELFF. The DNA for the CDR3 is TGTGCCAGCAGCGGACAGGGGAGCGGGGAGCTGTTTTTT.

The chain recombines TRBV19 with TRBJ2-3; TRBD2 aligns across 8 bases. Germline-derived CDR1 and CDR2 are LNHDA and SQIVND (reference sequence). This CDR3 has 14 amino acids. The V segment lost 5 bases and the J segment 2 bases; nucleotides outside the gene matches: 3. This CDR3 reads CASSETSDTDTQYF. In DNA, the CDR3 is TGTGCCAGTAGTGAGACTAGCGACACAGATACGCAGTATTTT. The full variable domain, its missing parts supplied by reference TRBV19 and TRBJ2-3, is DGGITQSPKYLFRKEGQNVTLSCEQNLNHDAMYWYRQDPGQGLRLIYYSQIVNDFQKGDIAEGYSVSREKKESFPLTVTSAQKNPTAFYLCASSETSDTDTQYFGPGTRLTVL.

V and J are TRBV23-1 and TRBJ2-5; 9 bases align to TRBD1. TRBV23-1 is annotated as an ORF whose role is uncertain. The V gene end was trimmed by 6 bases and the J gene end by 5 bases; junction bases not matched to a gene: 4. The CDR3 has 13 residues. CDR3 DNA sequence: TGCGCCAGCAGACAGGGGGCTAGGGAGACCCAGTACTTC. It specifies CASRQGARETQYF.

The rearrangement uses TRBV5-5 and TRBJ1-4, with 10 bases identical to TRBD1. The CDR3 runs 16 residues. CDR1 and CDR2 from the germline V gene are SGHKS and YYEKEE (reference sequence). After removal of 4 bases from V and 5 bases from J, the junction contained 8 bases not matched to a gene. The CDR3 nucleotides are TGTGCCAGCAGCGCCCGGACAGGGGGGAAAAATGAAAAACTGTTTTTT. It codes for CASSARTGGKNEKLFF.

The chain joins TRBV9 to TRBJ2-1; 7 bases match TRBD2. After removal of 1 base from V and 7 bases from J, the junction contained 5 bases not matched to a gene. The CDR3 covers 14 residues. Germline CDR1 is SGDLS and CDR2 is YYNGEE. CDR3 sequence: CASSVLSGSNEQFF. The CDR3 DNA reads as TGTGCCAGCAGCGTACTTAGCGGGTCGAATGAGCAGTTCTTC.

The rearrangement links TRBV19 to TRBJ2-7; D might be TRBD2 (5 bases). The CDR3 is 13 residues long. The V end was cut by 5 bases, the J end by 3 bases, with 11 bases between. Germline CDR1 and CDR2: LNHDA and SQIVND (reference sequence). The CDR3 loop is CASSQASSYEQYF. As DNA, the CDR3 is TGTGCCAGTAGTCAGGCTAGCAGCTACGAGCAGTACTTC.

V usage is TRBV28 and J usage is TRBJ1-2, with D unresolved. The V end was cut by 5 bases, the J end by 0 bases, with 10 bases between. CDR3 length equals 14 residues. Germline CDR1 MDHEN, CDR2 SYDVKM. The CDR3 protein is CASSTDGSNYGYTF. The CDR3 DNA reads as TGTGCCAGCAGTACGGACGGCTCTAACTATGGCTACACCTTC.

The V gene is TRBV6-1, the J gene TRBJ1-3, with D unclear. From germline, CDR1 is MNHNS and CDR2 SASEGT. V was shortened by 3 bases and J by 0 bases, with 3 bases between the two germline ends. The CDR3 consists of 13 residues. CDR3 sequence (DNA): TGTGCCAGCAGTGACAGCTCTGGAAACACCATATATTTT. Translation gives CASSDSSGNTIYF.

With regard to this clone: The identical CDR3 is also encoded by other nucleotide sequences in the sample. The genes are TRBV2 and TRBJ1-1, with a weak D call TRBD1 (5 bases). Trimming shortened V by 5 bases and J by 3 bases, and 10 bases separated the two germline ends. Per germline, CDR1 SNHLY and CDR2 FYNNEI. The length of the CDR3 is 13 residues. CDR3 sequence (DNA): TGTGCCAGCAGTCAGGGCCGGGACACTGAAGCTTTCTTT. Protein: CASSQGRDTEAFF.